The 32 T cell receptor beta chains listed next were all sequenced from one sample in a study of T cell changes during pregnancy in multiple sclerosis. Assay used: immunoSEQ multiplex PCR; TCRdb lists only in-frame clones, some missing. The sample contains fewer than 60,000 clones, 91% of which appear only once. Sequencing was performed on CD8+ T cells from peripheral blood mononuclear cells, taken after pregnancy. Every receptor here comes from a female donor with multiple sclerosis, enrolled in a pregnancy study.

The chain combines TRBV9 with TRBJ2-7, with 8 bases fitting TRBD1. The CDR3 length is 15 residues. Losses at the gene ends were 0 bases for V and 2 bases for J; bases not matched to a gene: 4. Germline CDR1 SGDLS, CDR2 YYNGEE. Written as DNA, the CDR3 is TGTGCCAGCAGCGTAGGGGCAGGGGGCGCCTACGAGCAGTACTTC. Residues: CASSVGAGGAYEQYF.

This rearrangement joins TRBV9 to TRBJ2-7; 7 nucleotides match TRBD2. Trimming cost V 3 bases and J 6 bases; bases outside gene matches: 9. The V gene's germline CDR1 is SGDLS and CDR2 YYNGEE. This CDR3 comprises 14 residues. The CDR3 is CASSGGTREVEQYF. The CDR3 DNA sequence: TGTGCCAGCAGCGGCGGGACCCGGGAGGTCGAGCAGTACTTC.

The V gene is TRBV10-2, the J gene TRBJ1-2; no reliable D call. Trimming shortened V by 5 bases and J by 1 base, and 11 bases separated the two germline ends. In germline, CDR1 is WSHSY, CDR2 SAAADI. The CDR3 runs 14 residues. The DNA for the CDR3 is TGCGCCAGCAGTCCTGACTCTGTTAACTATGGCTACACCTTC. The encoded protein is CASSPDSVNYGYTF.

This clone was seen just once. This sequence joins TRBV15 and TRBJ2-3; 7 bases match TRBD1. The CDR3 consists of 19 residues. Germline CDR1 and CDR2: LNHNV and YYDKDF (reference sequence). Losses at the gene ends were 3 bases for V and 2 bases for J; bases not matched to a gene: 17. The CDR3 DNA reads as TGTGCCACCAGCAGCGCCCCCACCCAGGGGGACCCCTACACAGATACGCAGTATTTT. Protein sequence: CATSSAPTQGDPYTDTQYF.

This clone was recorded only once. The chain couples TRBV5-5 to TRBJ2-3, with D possibly being TRBD2 (6 bases). The germline V and J ends were trimmed by 4 bases and 1 base, with 19 bases remaining between them. CDR1 and CDR2 from the germline V gene are SGHKS and YYEKEE (reference sequence). The CDR3 is made up of 17 amino acids. The CDR3 spells CASSLLSGPTGTDTQYF. The CDR3 coding sequence is TGTGCCAGCAGCCTCCTCAGCGGGCCGACGGGCACAGATACGCAGTATTTT.

This clone was observed a few times. The chain is built from TRBV2 and TRBJ2-7; D is uncertain. Germline V gene lookup returns CDR1 SNHLY and CDR2 FYNNEI. This CDR3 region has 12 residues. The V end was cut by 3 bases, the J end by 1 base, with 4 bases between. CDR3 protein: CASSDRSYEQYF. CDR3 nucleotide sequence: TGTGCCAGCAGTGACAGGTCCTACGAGCAGTACTTC. Based on the CDR3 plus reference TRBV2 and TRBJ2-7, the full variable domain is EPEVTQTPSHQVTQMGQEVILRCVPISNHLYFYWYRQILGQKVEFLVSFYNNEISEKSEIFDDQFSVERPDGSNFTLKIRSTKLEDSAMYFCASSDRSYEQYFGPGTRLTVT.

J is TRBJ1-4 and V is TRBV7-9, with 7 bases lining up with TRBD1. CDR1 is SEHNR, CDR2 FQNEAQ, per germline (reference sequence). This CDR3 is 14 amino acids long. With 4 bases clipped from V and 4 bases from J, the junction kept 3 bases outside the gene matches. As DNA, the CDR3 is TGTGCCAGCAGCTCCCAGGGGGGTAATGAAAAACTGTTTTTT. Translated, it gives CASSSQGGNEKLFF. Complete variable domain (other parts from reference TRBV7-9 and TRBJ1-4): DTGVSQNPRHKITKRGQNVTFRCDPISEHNRLYWYRQTLGQGPEFLTYFQNEAQLEKSRLLSDRFSAERPKGSFSTLEIQRTEQGDSAMYLCASSSQGGNEKLFFGSGTQLSVL.

The rearrangement joins TRBV7-2 to TRBJ1-6, with D tentatively TRBD1 (6 bases). Germline-derived CDR1 and CDR2 are SGHTA and FQGNSA. There are 15 residues in the CDR3. V was trimmed by 4 bases and J by 3 bases, leaving 10 bases between them. CDR3: CASSSPGHYNSPLHF. CDR3 nucleotides: TGTGCCAGCAGCTCTCCGGGACACTATAATTCACCCCTCCACTTT.

The chain is built from TRBV2 and TRBJ2-7; TRBD1 agrees at 9 bases. The CDR3 spans 13 residues. With V trimmed by 8 bases and J by 3 bases, 5 bases remained unmatched. The germline V gene has CDR1 SNHLY and CDR2 FYNNEI. CDR3 sequence reads: CASGPGQGYEQYF. The CDR3 region has the DNA TGTGCCAGCGGTCCGGGACAGGGCTACGAGCAGTACTTC.

This clone was recorded a few times. The CDR3 coding sequence is TGTGCCAGCAGTGCGAACAGGGGGAGCTACGAGCAGTACTTC. This translates into CASSANRGSYEQYF. The J gene is TRBJ2-7, the V gene TRBV6-1, with TRBD1 matching over 8 bases. CDR3 length: 14 amino acids. V dropped 4 bases and J dropped 3; count of bases not matched to a gene: 5. Germline CDR1 is MNHNS and CDR2 is SASEGT.

As regards this clone: The same CDR3 arises from other DNA sequences in this sample as well. This chain uses TRBV27 with TRBJ2-1; perhaps TRBD1 as D (6 bases). V was pared by 0 bases and J by 5 bases, with 8 bases between. CDR3 length: 14 residues. The germline gives CDR1 MNHEY, CDR2 SMNVEV (reference sequence). CDR3 residues: CASSLSRQDNEQFF. In nucleotides, the CDR3 is TGTGCCAGCAGTTTATCCCGACAGGACAATGAGCAGTTCTTC.

The chain recombines TRBV5-1 with TRBJ2-4; possible D gene TRBD1, 6 bases. Germline-derived CDR1 and CDR2 are SGHRS and YFSETQ. Trimming stripped 5 bases from V and 1 base from J, with 13 bases between. The CDR3 length is 15 residues. For the CDR3, the DNA is TGCGCCAGCAGTGAAACAGGGATGGCCAAAAACATTCAGTACTTC. This codes for CASSETGMAKNIQYF.

This clone was observed once. The V gene is TRBV13, the J gene TRBJ2-7; 7 bases line up with TRBD1. CDR3 size: 15 residues. V shed 5 bases, J shed 2 bases, and the junction held 9 bases outside the gene matches. In germline, CDR1 is PRHDT, CDR2 FYEKMQ (reference sequence). The CDR3 DNA follows: TGTGCCAGCAGCGAAGAAAACAGGGGAGCCTACGAGCAGTACTTC. Translating it yields CASSEENRGAYEQYF.

The V and J genes are TRBV9 and TRBJ1-2; 8 nucleotides line up with TRBD1. J gave up 7 bases and V 4 bases, and 3 bases lay outside the gene matches. CDR1 and CDR2 from the germline V gene are SGDLS and YYNGEE. This CDR3 is 12 amino acids long. The CDR3 sequence is CASSSGGSGYTF. In nucleotides, the CDR3 is TGTGCCAGCAGCTCAGGGGGCAGTGGCTACACCTTC.

The chain carries TRBV6-5 and TRBJ2-3; 7 bases fit TRBD1. V shed 7 bases, J shed 4 bases, and the junction held 11 bases outside the gene matches. The germline CDR1 and CDR2 sequences are MNHEY and SVGAGI. This CDR3 is built from 15 residues. The DNA of the CDR3 is TGTGCCAGCAACCCACACAAGGGGGCCCCAGATACGCAGTATTTT. It is translated as CASNPHKGAPDTQYF.

The chain is built from TRBV5-6 and TRBJ2-7; D might be TRBD2 (5 bases). V lost 4 bases and J 2 bases, leaving 7 bases between the germline ends. This CDR3 contains 12 residues. Germline CDR1 SGHDT, CDR2 YYEEEE. The DNA for the CDR3 is TGTGCCAGCAGCCCGGGGACCTACGAGCAGTACTTC. This encodes CASSPGTYEQYF.

The rearrangement uses TRBV23-1 and TRBJ1-2, with unresolved D. TRBV23-1 carries the ORF label, with uncertain function. V lost 2 bases and J lost 1, with 8 bases in between. This CDR3 comprises 14 residues. The CDR3 region has the DNA TGCGCCAGCAGTCAAAGGCAGGTTAACTATGGCTACACCTTC. Protein sequence: CASSQRQVNYGYTF.

The chain employs TRBV19 and TRBJ2-7; 8 bases match TRBD2. This CDR3 is 14 amino acids long. CDR1 is LNHDA, CDR2 SQIVND, per germline (reference sequence). Trimming removed 1 base from V and 5 bases from J; junction bases left unmatched: 4. For the CDR3, the DNA is TGTGCCAGTAGTATAGGAGCGGGGGTGAACGAGCAGTACTTC. Protein sequence: CASSIGAGVNEQYF. The entire variable domain, with the rest obtained from reference TRBV19 and TRBJ2-7, is as follows: DGGITQSPKYLFRKEGQNVTLSCEQNLNHDAMYWYRQDPGQGLRLIYYSQIVNDFQKGDIAEGYSVSREKKESFPLTVTSAQKNPTAFYLCASSIGAGVNEQYFGPGTRLTVT.

The chain links TRBV4-1 to TRBJ2-7, with D perhaps matching TRBD2 (7 bases). The V end was cut by 0 bases, the J end by 7 bases, with 16 bases between. CDR1 and CDR2 (germline): MGHRA, YSYEKL. There are 15 residues in the CDR3. The CDR3: CASSQEGGDGGEQYF. The CDR3 coding sequence is TGCGCCAGCAGCCAAGAAGGGGGGGACGGGGGGGAGCAGTACTTC.

This clone was observed once. J is TRBJ1-2 and V is TRBV6-5; 8 positions agree with TRBD1. This CDR3 comprises 14 residues. CDR1 is MNHEY and CDR2 is SVGAGI in the germline V gene. The ends lost 4 bases at V and 1 base at J; junction bases unmatched: 2. The CDR3 DNA sequence: TGTGCCAGCAGTTTACAGGGGGATAACTATGGCTACACCTTC. As protein: CASSLQGDNYGYTF.

The CDR3 DNA reads TGTGCCAGCAGGCCCGGGACTAGCGGGGCAGATACGCAGTATTTT. Amino acids: CASRPGTSGADTQYF. This chain links TRBV6-1 with TRBJ2-3; TRBD2 matches 13 bases. The CDR3 runs to 15 residues. Unmatched junction bases numbered 4, after V lost 6 bases and J lost 4 bases. From germline, CDR1 is MNHNS and CDR2 SASEGT.

Comment on this clone: The junction does not match germline at one end; this may be a read error. V gene TRBV5-6 combines with J gene TRBJ1-1; 9 nucleotides align to TRBD1. Germline-derived CDR1 and CDR2 are SGHDT and YYEEEE. The CDR3 contains 12 residues. CDR3 in amino acids: CASSSGQGTLAF. CDR3 nucleotides: TGTGCCAGCAGCTCCGGACAGGGGACTTTGGCGTTT.

The table lists this clone with a few counts. The chain combines TRBV4-1 with TRBJ1-1; tentative D call: TRBD1 (6 bases). V was trimmed by 4 bases and J by 4 bases, leaving 7 bases between them. In germline, CDR1 is MGHRA, CDR2 YSYEKL. CDR3 length: 12 residues. DNA for the CDR3: TGCGCCAGCAGCCGAGGGGGCACTGAAGCTTTCTTT. This gives the protein CASSRGGTEAFF.

This chain uses TRBV6-5 with TRBJ1-4; TRBD1 matches at 7 bases. After removal of 2 bases from V and 0 bases from J, the junction contained 3 bases not matched to a gene. Germline V CDR1 and CDR2: MNHEY, SVGAGI. The CDR3 loop spans 16 amino acids. The CDR3, as DNA: TGTGCCAGCAGTTACGTCGGGACAGCAACTAATGAAAAACTGTTTTTT. It is translated as CASSYVGTATNEKLFF.

The V gene is TRBV9, the J gene TRBJ2-2; TRBD1 is a possible D gene (5 bases). Trimming took 4 bases from V and 6 from J, leaving 19 bases between them. Germline assignment: CDR1 SGDLS and CDR2 YYNGEE. The CDR3 is 16 amino acids. The CDR3 nucleotides read TGTGCCAGCAGCCGAAAGGGGCAGGTTGGGTCCGGGGAGCTGTTTTTT. Translated, it gives CASSRKGQVGSGELFF.

The chain has TRBV6-1 and TRBJ1-1, with 7 bases lining up with TRBD1. The germline V gene has CDR1 MNHNS and CDR2 SASEGT. V lost 8 bases to trimming and J lost 1 base; unmatched junction nucleotides: 7. The CDR3 totals 14 residues. The CDR3 DNA reads TGTGCCAGCGATGACCGGGACAGGAACACTGAAGCTTTCTTT. Its translation is CASDDRDRNTEAFF.

This CDR3 is CASSLLPGQSYNEQFF. DNA for the CDR3: TGTGCCAGCAGTTTACTACCGGGACAATCCTACAATGAGCAGTTCTTC. The chain recombines TRBV27 with TRBJ2-1; D is perhaps TRBD1 (6 bases). CDR1 MNHEY and CDR2 SMNVEV come from the germline V gene (reference sequence). The V gene lost 2 bases and the J gene lost 1 base, with 12 bases spanning the gap. CDR3 length equals 16 residues.

This sequence joins TRBV9 and TRBJ1-2; D perhaps matches TRBD1 (6 bases). Germline V gene lookup returns CDR1 SGDLS and CDR2 YYNGEE. Trimming took 1 base from V and 14 from J, leaving 12 bases between them. The CDR3 extends over 11 amino acids. CDR3 sequence reads: CASSVRGTVTF. The CDR3 DNA is TGTGCCAGCAGCGTAAGGGGGACGGTAACCTTC.

V gene TRBV4-1 combines with J gene TRBJ2-1, with 9 nucleotides matching TRBD1. Unmatched junction bases numbered 10, after V lost 2 bases and J lost 8 bases. CDR3 length: 16 residues. Germline V lookup: CDR1 MGHRA, CDR2 YSYEKL. CDR3 DNA: TGCGCCAGCAGCCAACTAACCGGGACAGGGTGGTATGAGCAGTTCTTC. As protein: CASSQLTGTGWYEQFF.

The V call is TRBV18, the J call TRBJ2-2; 9 bases match TRBD1. The CDR3 loop spans 15 amino acids. V was pared by 2 bases and J by 6 bases, with 4 bases of the junction left unmatched. The germline gives CDR1 KGHSH, CDR2 LQKENI. The CDR3: CASSPGQGRPGELFF. The CDR3 region has the DNA TGTGCCAGCTCACCAGGACAGGGGAGGCCCGGGGAGCTGTTTTTT.

The chain joins TRBV6-1 to TRBJ1-5; D unclear. This CDR3 contains 14 residues. Between the trimmed V and J ends, which lost 2 bases and 3 bases, there was a span of 8 bases. Germline CDR1 MNHNS, CDR2 SASEGT. CDR3: CASSELSVNQPQHF. CDR3 DNA: TGTGCCAGCAGTGAATTATCAGTCAATCAGCCCCAGCATTTT.

The chain couples TRBV9 to TRBJ1-2, with 10 nucleotides matching TRBD1. Germline CDR1 is SGDLS and CDR2 is YYNGEE. This CDR3 is built from 14 residues. V shed 5 bases, J shed 5 bases, and the junction held 6 bases outside the gene matches. In DNA form, the CDR3 reads TGTGCCAGCAGTGGGACAGGGGCCGATTATGGCTACACCTTC. Its translation is CASSGTGADYGYTF.